The present T cell receptor beta chain was sequenced within a study of T cell responses to AZD1222 COVID-19 vaccine. Study-level points and caveats: Females made up more of the donors, who were largely white British, and clonal diversity may have come out too low.

The germline gives CDR1 SNHLY, CDR2 FYNNEI. The CDR3 is made up of 12 amino acids. V was cut by 2 bases and J by 3 bases, with 5 bases left in between. Concerning this clone itself: The antigen is undetermined.

Assay: immunoSEQ multiplex PCR; the TCRdb copy retains only in-frame clones and omits some. Among some 130,000 clones listed, about 91% were seen once. The V gene is TRBV2, the J gene TRBJ2-7; D is unclear. This sequence was found in an adult in good health. Sequencing was performed on peripheral blood, taken on day 0 of AZD1222 vaccination. CDR3 bases: TGTGCCAGCAGTGAAAAGGGCTACGAGCAGTACTTC. As protein: CASSEKGYEQYF.